This TCR beta chain was recovered during a study of shared clonotypes between healthy human individuals (dated by TCRdb to about 2020). Regarding the study in general: The cohort comprised a couple of women and a few men aged 18 to 49 years. To estimate repertoire size and how much clonotype sharing occurs between individuals, the study deeply sequenced the blood TCR repertoires of several healthy adults. Libraries were prepared and TCR repertoires were sequenced by different laboratories using diverse techniques, in order to increase sequencing depth and limit assay-specific biases. Per donor, leukapheresis produced somewhere between about 0.94 and 9.5 billion PBMCs. Overall study results and their limits: Only blood was sampled, and tissue TCR repertoires likely differ from those in blood. Because the study included only a small number of donors, the genetic and exposure-history diversity represented was limited. Pairwise subsampling led to the expectation that sequencing depth would affect the degree of clonotype sharing among donors.

TCR CDR3 regions were amplified from genomic DNA by multiplex PCR using the deep immunoSEQ assay. Extracted genomic DNA from each cell subset was distributed evenly across all wells of several immunoSEQ 96-well plates, and each plate was treated as a replicate. For unsorted PBMC, approximately 0.3 ug genomic DNA, equal to 30,000 or so T cell genomes, was loaded into each replicate PCR. Genomic DNA from unsorted PBMC was sequenced over ten immunoSEQ deep assay plates. Purified libraries were measured with a Qubit 3.0 fluorometer, size-checked on a Bioanalyzer 2100, and measured again with the KAPA Library Quantification kit. Every immunoSEQ 96-well plate was sequenced on a dedicated single-read 150-cycle Illumina NextSeq 550 flow cell. Per the original workflow: Because only junctional sequences without quality scores were contained in the immunoSEQ output, filtering matching that applied to full-length reads could not be performed. Sequences were annotated with PyIR, a Python wrapper for IgBLAST v1.9, and V/J genes and CDR3 were assigned using IMGT germline references. Any read was removed if the V/J assignment was weak (E-value above 1e-6), the CDR3 was missing, or the read contained stop codons, out-of-frame junctions, or ambiguous translated residues. V3J clonotypes were defined as sequences sharing an identical inferred V gene, J gene, and CDR3 amino acid sequence. To compute the percentage overlap between repertoires, the number of shared unique clonotypes was divided by the size of the smaller repertoire. Richness of each repertoire was evaluated using RTK rarefaction, the Chao1 estimator, and Recon v2.1 estimates of unobserved clonotypes. Sourced from immuneACCESS, this table was stored by TCRdb with only in-frame sequences that have V and J called. A share of the clones is absent; for the studies checked, an unresolved V gene accounts for under half, and the remainder has no known explanation. That table supplies the V and J calls and clone size; D and trimming were determined from the DNA. This sample lists about 560,000 clones; around 78% were detected once. The ten top clones hold about 11% of the sample.

This clone has at least ten counts. The antigen it recognizes is unknown. No base quality information exists; no much larger clone differs at one position. Donors were healthy HIV-negative adults with no recently reported acute infections or vaccinations. Only Caucasian adults living in Nashville, Tennessee, USA were represented among the donors. For unsorted samples, 84 million or so PBMCs were counted, and genomic DNA was extracted using the QIAamp DNA Blood Mini kit. Blood was obtained by leukapheresis, after which PBMCs were separated by Ficoll-Histopaque density gradient centrifugation and cryopreserved in liquid nitrogen vapor phase. The sample taken for sequencing was PBMCs. The sequence derives from a woman between 40 and 55 years old in good health. Some clones in this sample may be carry-over from other donors' samples.

The DNA reads TGTGCCAGCTATCTAGCGGGTTTCCCCCCAGATACGCAGTATTTT. This sequence encodes CASYLAGFPPDTQYF. The chain is assembled from TRBV7-2 and TRBJ2-3; TRBD2 aligns with 8 central bases. Via the germline V gene, CDR1 is SGHTA and CDR2 FQGNSA. There are 15 amino acids in the CDR3, from cysteine to phenylalanine inclusive. The DNA shown is the 45-base CDR3, in frame from base 1. V and J are trimmed by 8 bases and 4 bases, and the gene matches miss 11 bases of the junction.